This T cell receptor (beta chain) was retrieved from a study of identical twins. Study results and caveats: Those out-of-frame alpha sequences shared by twins showed an excess of low generation probability. Beta out-of-frame twin sharing showed a weaker excess. A lower insertion count was a feature of abundant cord blood beta clonotypes, with no such feature in memory repertoires.

A few counts support this clonotype. Its target is not known. V dropped 6 bases and J dropped 3; count of bases not matched to a gene: 2. There are 14 residues in the CDR3. Through template switching, a universal primer site was introduced, and the cDNA contained unique molecular identifiers. TCRdb re-analysed the 5' RACE reads in MiXCR, keeping a single row per CDR3 protein. The table shows about 530,000 distinct CDR3 sequences, with 12% to 15% occurring only once. The data also belong to a second study, concerning yellow fever vaccine responses in identical twins.

This TCR derives from a woman aged 18-35 years in good health. The chain recombines TRBV12-3 or TRBV12-4 with TRBJ2-5; TRBD2 agrees at 12 bases. The material sequenced was CD4+ T cells sorted from blood. The DNA for the CDR3 is TGTGCCAGCAGCCCTAGCGGGGGGGAAGAGACCCAGTACTTC. Its protein product is CASSPSGGEETQYF.